This T cell receptor beta chain was identified during a study of shared clonotypes between healthy human individuals. Study-level points and caveats: A generally larger estimated richness was seen in naive subsets than in memory subsets.

The CDR3 consists of 15 residues. Per the germline V gene, CDR1 is SGHRS and CDR2 is YFSETQ. V dropped 0 bases and J dropped 5 bases, with 14 bases sitting between them. CD4+ cells underwent separation, giving CD45RA+ naive and CD45RA-negative memory subsets. Comment on this clone: What it binds is not known.

Over several immunoSEQ plates, each subset's genomic DNA was distributed in even portions. Profiling relied on immunoSEQ multiplex PCR, and the TCRdb table lists in-frame clones only, not all of them. The repertoire consists of some 630,000 clones, with approximately 75% occurring once and the leading ten covering 1.8%. V is TRBV5-1 and J is TRBJ1-1; D is ambiguous. This clonotype was sampled from a woman in her 30s in good health. What was sequenced was memory CD4+ T cells sorted from blood. Subset noted: CD45RA-negative fraction. The DNA of the CDR3 is TGCGCCAGCAGCTTGGTTCCAGGATCTGGGACTGAAGCTTTCTTT. Its protein is CASSLVPGSGTEAFF.